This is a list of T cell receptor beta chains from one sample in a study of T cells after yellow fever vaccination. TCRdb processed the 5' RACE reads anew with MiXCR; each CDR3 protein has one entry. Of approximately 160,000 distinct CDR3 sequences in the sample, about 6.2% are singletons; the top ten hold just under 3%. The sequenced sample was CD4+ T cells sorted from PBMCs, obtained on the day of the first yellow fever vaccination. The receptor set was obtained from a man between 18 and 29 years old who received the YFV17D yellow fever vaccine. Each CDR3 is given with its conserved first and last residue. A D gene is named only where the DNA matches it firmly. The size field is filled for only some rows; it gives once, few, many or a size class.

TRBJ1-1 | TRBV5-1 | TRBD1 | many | CASGSDRVITEAFF | TGCGCCAGCGGTTCAGACAGGGTCATCACTGAAGCTTTCTTT
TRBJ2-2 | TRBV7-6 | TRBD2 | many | CASSPRTSGDLPPGELFF | TGTGCCAGCAGCCCCCGGACTAGCGGGGATCTACCCCCCGGGGAGCTGTTTTTT
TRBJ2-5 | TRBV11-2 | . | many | CASSLRWGETQYF | TGTGCCAGCAGCCTACGATGGGGAGAGACCCAGTACTTC
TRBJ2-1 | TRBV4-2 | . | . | CAILSKGSNEQFF | TGTGCCATCCTAAGCAAAGGGAGCAATGAGCAGTTCTTC
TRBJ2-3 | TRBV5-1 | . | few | CASSLNTGQEYF | TGCGCCAGCAGCTTAAACACAGGTCAGGAGTATTTT
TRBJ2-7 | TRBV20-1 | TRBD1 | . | CSASRLPQGALHEQYF | TGCAGTGCTAGCCGATTACCACAGGGGGCGTTGCACGAGCAGTACTTC
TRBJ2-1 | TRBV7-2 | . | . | CASSLYRYNEQFF | TGTGCCAGCAGCTTATACAGATACAATGAGCAGTTCTTC
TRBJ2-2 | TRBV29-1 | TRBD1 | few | CSGRDRGSGELFF | TGCAGCGGAAGAGACAGGGGGTCCGGGGAGCTGTTTTTT
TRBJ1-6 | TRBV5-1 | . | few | CASSLSAGSWSPLHF | TGCGCCAGCAGCTTGAGTGCGGGGAGCTGGTCACCCCTCCACTTT
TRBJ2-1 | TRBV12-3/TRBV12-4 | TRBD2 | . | CASSQGGGGQYEQFF | TGTGCCAGCAGCCAAGGCGGGGGGGGCCAATATGAGCAGTTCTTC
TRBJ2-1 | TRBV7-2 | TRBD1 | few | CASSLDRRGLGNEQFF | TGTGCCAGCAGCTTAGATCGCAGGGGGCTAGGGAATGAGCAGTTCTTC
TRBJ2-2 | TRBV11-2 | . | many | CASSLDGAPGELFF | TGTGCCAGCAGCTTAGATGGGGCGCCCGGGGAGCTGTTTTTT
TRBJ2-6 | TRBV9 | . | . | CASSGHRFSGANVLTF | TGTGCCAGCAGCGGCCATCGGTTCTCTGGGGCCAACGTCCTGACTTTC
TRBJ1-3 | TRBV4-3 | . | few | CASSRQVDSGNTIYF | TGCGCCAGCAGCCGCCAAGTGGACTCTGGAAACACCATATATTTT
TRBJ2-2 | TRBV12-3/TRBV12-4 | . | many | CASSNNRDRELFF | TGTGCCAGCAGTAACAACAGGGACAGGGAGCTGTTTTTT
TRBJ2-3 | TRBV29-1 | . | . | CSVAWGVKADTQYF | TGCAGCGTTGCTTGGGGGGTTAAAGCAGATACGCAGTATTTT
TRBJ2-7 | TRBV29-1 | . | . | CSAGRSSYEQYF | TGCAGCGCAGGACGAAGCTCCTACGAGCAGTACTTC
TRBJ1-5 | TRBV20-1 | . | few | CSAGSSGTGSNQPQHF | TGCAGTGCCGGTTCTTCCGGGACGGGCAGCAATCAGCCCCAGCATTTT
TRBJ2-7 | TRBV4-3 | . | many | CASSQDRGVPSYEQYF | TGCGCCAGCAGCCAAGATCGTGGGGTACCCTCCTACGAGCAGTACTTC
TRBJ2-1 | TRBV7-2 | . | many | CASSPRPIGLHEQFF | TGTGCCAGCAGTCCCCGGCCGATAGGGCTGCATGAGCAGTTCTTC
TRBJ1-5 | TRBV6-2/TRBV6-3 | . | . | CASSSGSWSAQHF | TGTGCCAGCAGCTCCGGCAGCTGGTCGGCCCAGCATTTT
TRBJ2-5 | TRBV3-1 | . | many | CASRRRGMETQYF | TGTGCCAGCAGGCGAAGGGGGATGGAGACCCAGTACTTC
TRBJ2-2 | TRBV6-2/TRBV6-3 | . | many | CASRGDPPGTGELFF | TGTGCCAGCAGGGGGGACCCGCCGGGGACCGGGGAGCTGTTTTTT
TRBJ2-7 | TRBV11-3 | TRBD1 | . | CASSRTPGQGTSEQYF | TGTGCCAGCAGCCGAACTCCGGGACAGGGGACCTCTGAGCAGTACTTC
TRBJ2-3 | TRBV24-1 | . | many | CATSDFQNTQYF | TGTGCCACCAGTGATTTTCAGAATACGCAGTATTTT
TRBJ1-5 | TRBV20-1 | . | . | CSARDQNQPQHF | TGCAGTGCTAGGGACCAAAATCAGCCCCAGCATTTT
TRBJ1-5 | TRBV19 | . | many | CASSPRQAYNQPQHF | TGTGCCAGTAGTCCTAGACAGGCCTACAATCAGCCCCAGCATTTT
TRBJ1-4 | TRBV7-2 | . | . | CASSLVSGIGEKLFF | TGTGCCAGCAGCTTAGTGTCCGGGATAGGTGAAAAACTGTTTTTT
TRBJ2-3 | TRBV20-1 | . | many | CSALQWGLDTQYF | TGCAGTGCTCTTCAATGGGGCTTGGATACGCAGTATTTT
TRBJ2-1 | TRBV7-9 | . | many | CASSLGRALYYNEQFF | TGTGCCAGCAGCTTAGGTCGAGCCTTATACTACAATGAGCAGTTCTTC